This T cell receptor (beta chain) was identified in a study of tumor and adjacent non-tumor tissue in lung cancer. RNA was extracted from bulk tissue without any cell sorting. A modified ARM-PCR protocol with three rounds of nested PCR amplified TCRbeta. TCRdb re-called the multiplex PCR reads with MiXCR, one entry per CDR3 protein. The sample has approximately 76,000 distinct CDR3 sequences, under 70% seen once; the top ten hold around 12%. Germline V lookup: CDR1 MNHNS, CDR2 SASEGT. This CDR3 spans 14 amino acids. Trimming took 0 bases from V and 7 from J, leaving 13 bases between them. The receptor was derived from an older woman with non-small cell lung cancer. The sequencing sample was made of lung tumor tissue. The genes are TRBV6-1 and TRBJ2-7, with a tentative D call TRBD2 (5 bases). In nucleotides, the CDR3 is TGTGCCAGCAGTGAAGCCGGTAGCGACTGGGAGCAGTACTTC. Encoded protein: CASSEAGSDWEQYF.